This is a list of T cell receptor beta chains from one sample in a study of cytomegalovirus exposure and HLA in healthy donors. Produced via immunoSEQ multiplex PCR; TCRdb's table is partial and in-frame only. The sample has 150,000 to 200,000 clones; 65% to 85% are singletons. The sequenced material came from PBMCs. These receptors came from a man aged 35 to 55 in good health and CMV-seropositive. The conserved cysteine and the conserved F or W are not part of the CDR3 here.

j_call v_call cdr3_aa
TRBJ1-2 TRBV29-1 SVGSGDGYT
TRBJ2-3 TRBV7-9 ASSRGGTDTQY
TRBJ1-2 TRBV11-2 ASSPRTGGLYGYT
TRBJ1-6 TRBV7-9 ASSFAGENSPLH
TRBJ1-1 TRBV9 ASSPAGPGQGAGTEAF
TRBJ2-7 TRBV13 ASSFTSGGLSYEQY
TRBJ1-1 TRBV7-2 ASSYFMGTDEAF
TRBJ2-1 TRBV9 ASSVDPSGGAREQF
TRBJ2-1 TRBV5-1 ASSTLTSAPL
TRBJ1-3 TRBV6-1 ASSVRQGDSGNTIY
- TRBV5-8 ASRPGLADSYEQY